This T cell receptor (beta chain) was observed in a study of CD8 T cells in ankylosing spondylitis. Regarding the study as a whole: About 8 highly homologous variants made up a TCR beta motif, and this motif appeared characteristic of ankylosing spondylitis blood. Matched synovial fluid from ankylosing spondylitis patients was reported to be enriched for disease-linked clones.

This clonotype was detected a few times. The target antigen is unknown. TCRdb passed the 5' RACE reads through MiXCR, listing each CDR3 protein once. The table lists 700,000 or so distinct CDR3 sequences, about 20% of them singletons. V was shortened by 1 base and J by 2 bases, with 3 bases between the two germline ends. Per germline, CDR1 LNHDA and CDR2 SQIVND (reference sequence). This CDR3 is built from 13 residues. The receptor was isolated from a male donor with ankylosing spondylitis. Sequences were obtained from blood, either unsorted or a sorted T cell fraction (not recorded which). The chain joins TRBV19 to TRBJ1-5; no reliable D call. The CDR3 spells CASSIAGNQPQHF. The CDR3 nucleotides are TGTGCCAGTAGTATAGCAGGCAATCAGCCCCAGCATTTT.